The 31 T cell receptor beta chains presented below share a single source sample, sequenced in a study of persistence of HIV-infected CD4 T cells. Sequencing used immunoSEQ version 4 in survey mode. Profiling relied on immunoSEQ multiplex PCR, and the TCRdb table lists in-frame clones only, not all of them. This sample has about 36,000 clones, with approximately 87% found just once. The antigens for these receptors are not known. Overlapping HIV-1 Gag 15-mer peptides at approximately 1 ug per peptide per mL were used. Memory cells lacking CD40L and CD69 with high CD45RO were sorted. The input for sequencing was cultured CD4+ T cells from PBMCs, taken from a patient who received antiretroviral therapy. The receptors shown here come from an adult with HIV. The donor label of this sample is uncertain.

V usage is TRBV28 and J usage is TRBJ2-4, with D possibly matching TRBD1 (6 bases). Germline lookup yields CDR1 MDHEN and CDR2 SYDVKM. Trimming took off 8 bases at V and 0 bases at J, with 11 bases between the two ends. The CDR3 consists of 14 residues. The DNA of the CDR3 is TGTGCCAGCGGGAACAGGGAAGCCAAAAACATTCAGTACTTC. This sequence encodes CASGNREAKNIQYF.

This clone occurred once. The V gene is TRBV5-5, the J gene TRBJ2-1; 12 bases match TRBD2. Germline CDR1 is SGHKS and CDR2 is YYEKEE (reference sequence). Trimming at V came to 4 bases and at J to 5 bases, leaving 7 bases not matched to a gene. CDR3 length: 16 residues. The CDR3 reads CASSAGLAGGNNEQFF. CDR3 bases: TGTGCCAGCAGCGCCGGCCTAGCGGGGGGGAACAATGAGCAGTTCTTC.

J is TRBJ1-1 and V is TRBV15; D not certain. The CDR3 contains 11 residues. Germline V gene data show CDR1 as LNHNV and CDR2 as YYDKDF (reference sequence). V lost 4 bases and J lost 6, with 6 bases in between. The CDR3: CATSNDAEAFF. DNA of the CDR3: TGTGCCACCAGCAACGATGCTGAAGCTTTCTTT.

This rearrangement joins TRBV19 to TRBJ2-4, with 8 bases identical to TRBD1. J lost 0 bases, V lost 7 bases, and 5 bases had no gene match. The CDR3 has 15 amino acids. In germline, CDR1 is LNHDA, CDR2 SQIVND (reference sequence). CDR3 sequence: CASNPQGAAKNIQYF. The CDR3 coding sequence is TGTGCCAGTAACCCTCAGGGGGCAGCCAAAAACATTCAGTACTTC.

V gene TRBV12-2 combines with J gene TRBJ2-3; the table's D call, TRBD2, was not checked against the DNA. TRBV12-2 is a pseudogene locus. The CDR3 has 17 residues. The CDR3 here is CASRLLRGLLSTDTQYF. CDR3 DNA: TGTGCAAGTCGCTTGCTAAGGGGACTTCTTAGCACAGATACGCAGTATTTT.

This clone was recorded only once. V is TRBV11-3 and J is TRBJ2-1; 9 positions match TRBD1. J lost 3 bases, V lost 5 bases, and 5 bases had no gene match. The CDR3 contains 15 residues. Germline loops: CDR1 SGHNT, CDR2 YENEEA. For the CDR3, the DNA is TGTGCCAGCAGCCCCGGGACAGGGTACTACAATGAGCAGTTCTTC. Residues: CASSPGTGYYNEQFF. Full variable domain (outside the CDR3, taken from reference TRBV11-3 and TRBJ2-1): EAGVVQSPRYKIIEKKQPVAFWCNPISGHNTLYWYLQNLGQGPELLIRYENEEAVDDSQLPKDRFSAERLKGVDSTLKIQPAELGDSAVYLCASSPGTGYYNEQFFGPGTRLTVL.

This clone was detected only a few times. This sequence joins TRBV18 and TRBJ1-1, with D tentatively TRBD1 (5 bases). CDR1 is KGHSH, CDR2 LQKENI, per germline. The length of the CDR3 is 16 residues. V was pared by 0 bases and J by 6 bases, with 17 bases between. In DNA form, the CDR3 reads TGTGCCAGCTCACCACCCCTGGGAGGGGCTCAATCTGAAGCTTTCTTT. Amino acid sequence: CASSPPLGGAQSEAFF.

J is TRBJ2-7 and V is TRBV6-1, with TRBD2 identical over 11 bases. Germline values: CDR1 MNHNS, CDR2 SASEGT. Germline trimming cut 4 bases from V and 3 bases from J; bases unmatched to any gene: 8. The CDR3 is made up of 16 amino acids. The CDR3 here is CASSALPSGGYYEQYF. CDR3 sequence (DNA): TGTGCCAGCAGTGCCCTTCCTAGCGGGGGGTACTACGAGCAGTACTTC.

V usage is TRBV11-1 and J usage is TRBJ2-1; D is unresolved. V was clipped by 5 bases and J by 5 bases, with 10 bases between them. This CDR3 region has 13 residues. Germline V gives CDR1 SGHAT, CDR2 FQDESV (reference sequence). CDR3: CASSLGYNNEQFF. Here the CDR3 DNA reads TGTGCCAGCAGCCTGGGCTACAACAATGAGCAGTTCTTC.

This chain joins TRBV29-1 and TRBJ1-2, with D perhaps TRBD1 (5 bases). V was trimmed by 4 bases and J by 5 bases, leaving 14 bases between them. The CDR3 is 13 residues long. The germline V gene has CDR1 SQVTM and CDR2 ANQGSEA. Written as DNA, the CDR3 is TGCAGCGTTGTAACAGGAAAGGATTATGGCTACACCTTC. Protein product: CSVVTGKDYGYTF.

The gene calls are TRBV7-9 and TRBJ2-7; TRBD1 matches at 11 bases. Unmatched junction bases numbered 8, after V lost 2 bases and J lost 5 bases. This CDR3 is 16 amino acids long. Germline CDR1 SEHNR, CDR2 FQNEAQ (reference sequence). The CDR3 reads CASSLPRTGGIDEQYF. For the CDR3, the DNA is TGTGCCAGCAGCTTACCCCGGACAGGGGGCATAGACGAGCAGTACTTC.

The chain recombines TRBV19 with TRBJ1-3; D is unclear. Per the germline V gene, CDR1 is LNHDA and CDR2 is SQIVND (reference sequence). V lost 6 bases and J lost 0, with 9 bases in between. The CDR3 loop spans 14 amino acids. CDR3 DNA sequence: TGTGCCAGTAGGACGGGAAGCTCTGGAAACACCATATATTTT. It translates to CASRTGSSGNTIYF.

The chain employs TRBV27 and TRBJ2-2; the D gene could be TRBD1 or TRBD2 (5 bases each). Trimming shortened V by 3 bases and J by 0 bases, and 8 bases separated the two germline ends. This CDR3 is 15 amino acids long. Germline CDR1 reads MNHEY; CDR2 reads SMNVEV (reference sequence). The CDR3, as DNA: TGTGCCAGCAGTTTCAGAGGGGCGAACACCGGGGAGCTGTTTTTT. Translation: CASSFRGANTGELFF.

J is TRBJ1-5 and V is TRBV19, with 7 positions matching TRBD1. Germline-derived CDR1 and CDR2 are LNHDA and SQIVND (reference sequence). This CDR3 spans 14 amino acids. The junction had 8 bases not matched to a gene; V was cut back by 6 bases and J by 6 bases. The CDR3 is CASRLQGEGQPQHF. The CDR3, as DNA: TGTGCCAGTAGACTTCAGGGGGAGGGTCAGCCCCAGCATTTT.

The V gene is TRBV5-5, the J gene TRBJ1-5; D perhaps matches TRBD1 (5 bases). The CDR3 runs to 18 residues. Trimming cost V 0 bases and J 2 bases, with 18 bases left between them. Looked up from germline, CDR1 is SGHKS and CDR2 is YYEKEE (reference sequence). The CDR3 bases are TGTGCCAGCAGCTTGGGCCCCGGGCCCGGACAACGCAATCAGCCCCAGCATTTT. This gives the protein CASSLGPGPGQRNQPQHF.

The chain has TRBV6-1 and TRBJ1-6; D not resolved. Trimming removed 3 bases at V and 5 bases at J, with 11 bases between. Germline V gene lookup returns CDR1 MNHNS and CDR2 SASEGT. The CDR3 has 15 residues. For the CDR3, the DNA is TGTGCCAGCAGTGATAAGGGAAACGATAATTCACCCCTCCACTTT. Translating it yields CASSDKGNDNSPLHF.

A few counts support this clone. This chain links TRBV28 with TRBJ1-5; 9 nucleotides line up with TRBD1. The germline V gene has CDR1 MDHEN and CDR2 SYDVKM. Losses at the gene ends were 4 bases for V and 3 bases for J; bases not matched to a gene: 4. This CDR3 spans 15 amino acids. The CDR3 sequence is CASSSGQGDNQPQHF. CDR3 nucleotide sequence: TGTGCCAGCAGTTCGGGACAGGGTGACAATCAGCCCCAGCATTTT.

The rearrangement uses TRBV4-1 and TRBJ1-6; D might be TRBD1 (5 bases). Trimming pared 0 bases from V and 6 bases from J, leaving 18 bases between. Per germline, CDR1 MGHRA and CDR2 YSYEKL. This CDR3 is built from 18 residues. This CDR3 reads CASSQDSDSPTSNSPLHF. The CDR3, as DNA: TGCGCCAGCAGCCAAGATTCCGACAGCCCGACGAGTAATTCACCCCTCCACTTT.

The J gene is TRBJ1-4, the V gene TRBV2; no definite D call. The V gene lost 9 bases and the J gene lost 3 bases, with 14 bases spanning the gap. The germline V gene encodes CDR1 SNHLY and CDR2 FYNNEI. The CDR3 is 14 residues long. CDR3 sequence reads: CASGLGGSNEKLFF. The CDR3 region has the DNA TGTGCCAGTGGATTAGGCGGGTCTAATGAAAAACTGTTTTTT.

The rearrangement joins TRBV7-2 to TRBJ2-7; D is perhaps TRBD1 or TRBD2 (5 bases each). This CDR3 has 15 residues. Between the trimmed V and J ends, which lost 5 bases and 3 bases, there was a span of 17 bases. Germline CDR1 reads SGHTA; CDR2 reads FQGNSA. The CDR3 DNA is TGTGCCAGCAGCCTCGGCTGGGGGTCCAGCTACGAGCAGTACTTC. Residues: CASSLGWGSSYEQYF.

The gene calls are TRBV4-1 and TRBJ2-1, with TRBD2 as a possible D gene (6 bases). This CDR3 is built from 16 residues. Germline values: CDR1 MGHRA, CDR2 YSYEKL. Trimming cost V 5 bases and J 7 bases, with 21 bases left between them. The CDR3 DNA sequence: TGCGCCAGCAGCTTACGCCGGGACTGGACGGAGAATGAGCAGTTCTTC. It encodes CASSLRRDWTENEQFF.

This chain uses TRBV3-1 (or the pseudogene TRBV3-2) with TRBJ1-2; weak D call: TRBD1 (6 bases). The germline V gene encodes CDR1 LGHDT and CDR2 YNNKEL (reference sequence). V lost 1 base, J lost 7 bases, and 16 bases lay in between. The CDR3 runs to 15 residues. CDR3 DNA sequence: TGTGCCAGCAGCCAAGCAGACAGGCGAATAGGTGGCTACACCTTC. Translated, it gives CASSQADRRIGGYTF.

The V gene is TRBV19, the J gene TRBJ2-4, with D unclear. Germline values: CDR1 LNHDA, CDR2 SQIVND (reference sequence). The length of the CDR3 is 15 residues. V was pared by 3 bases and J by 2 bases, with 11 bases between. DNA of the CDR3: TGTGCCAGTAGTATCTCTAGTGGTACCAAAAACATTCAGTACTTC. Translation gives CASSISSGTKNIQYF.

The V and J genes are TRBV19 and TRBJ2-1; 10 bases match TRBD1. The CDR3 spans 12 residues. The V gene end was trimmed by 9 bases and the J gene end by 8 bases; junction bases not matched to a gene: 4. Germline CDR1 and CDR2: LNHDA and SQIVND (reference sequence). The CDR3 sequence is CASRQGAHEQFF. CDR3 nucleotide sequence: TGTGCCAGCAGACAGGGGGCTCATGAGCAGTTCTTC.

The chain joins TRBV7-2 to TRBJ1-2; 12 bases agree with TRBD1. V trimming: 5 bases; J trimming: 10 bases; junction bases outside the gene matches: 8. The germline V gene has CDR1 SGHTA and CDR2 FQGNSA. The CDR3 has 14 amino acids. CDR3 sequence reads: CASSHPGQGASYTF. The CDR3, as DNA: TGTGCCAGCAGCCACCCGGGACAGGGGGCCTCCTACACCTTC.

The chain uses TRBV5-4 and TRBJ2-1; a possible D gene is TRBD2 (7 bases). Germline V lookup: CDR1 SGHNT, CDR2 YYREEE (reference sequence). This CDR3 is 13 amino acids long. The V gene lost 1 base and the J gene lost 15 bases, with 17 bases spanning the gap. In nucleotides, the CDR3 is TGTGCCAGCAGCTTGCAAGGGGGGGGAGCAGTGTTCTTC. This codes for CASSLQGGGAVFF. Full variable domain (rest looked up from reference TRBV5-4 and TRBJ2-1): ETGVTQSPTHLIKTRGQQVTLRCSSQSGHNTVSWYQQALGQGPQFIFQYYREEENGRGNFPPRFSGLQFPNYSSELNVNALELDDSALYLCASSLQGGGAVFFGPGTRLTVL.

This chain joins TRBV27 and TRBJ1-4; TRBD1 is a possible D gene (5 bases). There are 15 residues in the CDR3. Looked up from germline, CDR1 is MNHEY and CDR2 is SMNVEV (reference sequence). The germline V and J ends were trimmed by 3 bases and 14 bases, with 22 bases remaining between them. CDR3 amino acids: CASSFQGGRQIKLFF. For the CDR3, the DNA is TGTGCCAGCAGTTTCCAGGGAGGGCGCCAGATAAAGCTGTTTTTT.

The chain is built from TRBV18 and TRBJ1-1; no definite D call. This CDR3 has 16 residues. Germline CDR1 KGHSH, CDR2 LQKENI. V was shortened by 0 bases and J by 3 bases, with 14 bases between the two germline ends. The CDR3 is CASSPPINPRHTEAFF. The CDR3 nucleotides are TGTGCCAGCTCACCACCAATAAACCCTCGGCACACTGAAGCTTTCTTT.

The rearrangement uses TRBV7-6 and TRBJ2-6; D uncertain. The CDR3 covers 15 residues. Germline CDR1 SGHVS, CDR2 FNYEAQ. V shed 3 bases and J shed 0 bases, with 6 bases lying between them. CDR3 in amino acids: CASSLTDSGANVLTF. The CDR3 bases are TGTGCCAGCAGCTTGACGGACTCTGGGGCCAACGTCCTGACTTTC.

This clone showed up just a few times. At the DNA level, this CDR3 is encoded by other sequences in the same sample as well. CDR3 in amino acids: CASSLQGRQPQHF. In DNA, the CDR3 is TGTGCCAGCAGCTTACAGGGTCGACAGCCCCAGCATTTT. The J gene is TRBJ1-5, the V gene TRBV7-2; possibly TRBD1 for D (5 bases). The CDR3 totals 13 residues. The germline gives CDR1 SGHTA, CDR2 FQGNSA. Trimming removed 2 bases from V and 7 bases from J, with 9 bases in between.

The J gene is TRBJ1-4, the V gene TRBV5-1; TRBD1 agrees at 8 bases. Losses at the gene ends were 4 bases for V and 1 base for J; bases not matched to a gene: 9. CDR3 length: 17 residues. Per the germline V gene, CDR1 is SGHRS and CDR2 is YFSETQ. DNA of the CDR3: TGCGCCAGCAGCGGAACCGGGACAGGAGTAACTAATGAAAAACTGTTTTTT. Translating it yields CASSGTGTGVTNEKLFF.